The source of this T cell receptor beta chain is a study of vaccination effects on CD4 cells after COVID-19. Findings and limits, study-wide: Of the vaccine-induced clones from healthy vaccinees, merely 1 of 255 recognized common cold coronaviruses as well.

With respect to this clone: As yet, its antigen is unknown.

Germline lookup yields CDR1 KGHDR and CDR2 SFDVKD. The V end lost 5 bases, the J end lost 10 bases, and 14 bases lay between the germline ends. This CDR3 region has 13 residues. Before any sequencing was done, the ViraFEST assay used viral peptide pools to expand antigen-specific CD4+ T cells. When about ten days of culture had elapsed, CD4+ T cells were isolated. Of the BNT162b2 and mRNA-1273 vaccines, participants received two doses of one or the other. People in the vaccine group had not been infected with SARS-CoV-2 before, and their nucleocapsid antibodies were negative. Sequencing was performed with immunoSEQ multiplex PCR; in TCRdb, only in-frame clones are kept and a portion is missing. The repertoire consists of around 69,000 clones, with roughly 74% occurring once and the leading ten covering approximately 1.5%.

The sequencing used CD4+ T cells from PBMCs cultured with HCoV-229E spike peptides, collected after COVID-19 vaccination. The TCR was taken from a human donor who received a COVID-19 vaccine. The chain is built from TRBV24-1 and TRBJ1-5, with D unresolved. The CDR3 region has the DNA TGTGCCACCAGTGGTGATTGGACGGCCCCCCAGCATTTT. Protein product: CATSGDWTAPQHF.